The T cell receptor beta chain described here comes from a study of technical replicates of blood from a handful of donors. The CDR3 is 13 residues long. The germline V gene encodes CDR1 SGHRS and CDR2 YFSETQ. V lost 4 bases to trimming and J lost 2 bases; unmatched junction nucleotides: 2. Sequencing was performed with immunoSEQ multiplex PCR; in TCRdb, only in-frame clones are kept and a portion is missing. In the table there are more than 90,000 clones, just over 95% of which are singletons. The specimen sequenced was T cells isolated from PBMCs. The origin of this receptor is a human donor in good health. The chain combines TRBV5-1 with TRBJ2-5, with 7 bases fitting TRBD1. The CDR3 DNA follows: TGCGCCAGCAGCGGGGGACAGCAAGAGACCCAGTACTTC. Translation gives CASSGGQQETQYF. The full variable domain, in which reference TRBV5-1 and TRBJ2-5 provide the parts outside the CDR3, is KAGVTQTPRYLIKTRGQQVTLSCSPISGHRSVSWYQQTPGQGLQFLFEYFSETQRNKGNFPGRFSGRQFSNSRSEMNVSTLELGDSALYLCASSGGQQETQYFGPGTRLLVL.